The 30 T cell receptor beta chains presented below share a single source sample, sequenced in a study of response to subunit inactivated influenza vaccine (dated by TCRdb to 2016 to 2019). Libraries were made using RT-PCR. Sequencing used an Illumina HiSeq 2500. TCRdb passed the public sequencing reads through fastp at Q25 and MiXCR, retaining productive beta sequences. CDR3 protein duplicates are merged, each entry listing the most common genes and DNA. The sample table lists around 580,000 distinct CDR3 sequences, around 13% of them with a count of one. Around 10% of the sample lies in the top ten. The specimen was PBMCs from blood, collected roughly 12 days after vaccination. All receptors come from a man in his fifties who received an inactivated influenza vaccine. Donor details come from another sample of the same person, matched by shared clones.

As concerns this clonotype: This may be a read error, as it is one base from a much larger clone. V gene TRBV11-2 combines with J gene TRBJ2-2; D remains unclear. The CDR3 has 14 residues. Germline V gene data show CDR1 as SGHAT and CDR2 as FQNNGV. CDR3 DNA sequence: TGTGCCAGCGGCTTACAGAGAAACACCGGGGAGCTGTTTTTT. Its protein is CASGLQRNTGELFF.

This clonotype showed up just a few times. The V call is TRBV7-2, the J call TRBJ2-2; either TRBD1 or TRBD2 may fit D (6 bases each). Trimming left V 1 base short and J 7 bases short, with 16 bases between. The CDR3 length is 16 residues. Germline V gene lookup returns CDR1 SGHTA and CDR2 FQGNSA. The CDR3 reads CASSLGGAFRNGELFF. CDR3 DNA sequence: TGTGCCAGCAGCTTAGGGGGGGCCTTTAGAAACGGGGAGCTGTTTTTT.

Concerning this clonotype: One end of the junction does not line up with germline, which may come from a read error. This chain links TRBV5-5 with TRBJ1-2; 7 bases line up with TRBD1. The germline V gene has CDR1 SGHKS and CDR2 YYEKEE (reference sequence). This CDR3 comprises 13 residues. As DNA, the CDR3 is TGTTCCAGCAGCTACAGGGGACCCTATGGCTACACCTTC. This sequence encodes CSSSYRGPYGYTF.

V and J are TRBV5-1 and TRBJ2-7, with 8 bases that match TRBD1. The CDR3 consists of 16 residues. J lost 2 bases, V lost 5 bases, and 12 bases had no gene match. Germline V gives CDR1 SGHRS, CDR2 YFSETQ. Written as DNA, the CDR3 is TGCGCCAGCAGACCAGCCGGGACAGGTGGAACCTACGAGCAGTACTTC. Translated, it gives CASRPAGTGGTYEQYF. Full variable domain (rest looked up from reference TRBV5-1 and TRBJ2-7): KAGVTQTPRYLIKTRGQQVTLSCSPISGHRSVSWYQQTPGQGLQFLFEYFSETQRNKGNFPGRFSGRQFSNSRSEMNVSTLELGDSALYLCASRPAGTGGTYEQYFGPGTRLTVT.

The rearrangement uses TRBV4-3 and TRBJ2-7; 13 bases line up with TRBD2. CDR1 and CDR2 (germline): LGHNA, YSLEER. The CDR3 loop spans 19 amino acids. J was trimmed by 3 bases and V by 1 base; bases with no gene match: 12. The CDR3 spells CASSQGLGLAGAFVYEQYF. Written as DNA, the CDR3 is TGCGCCAGCAGCCAAGGTCTCGGACTAGCGGGGGCCTTCGTCTACGAGCAGTACTTC.

The rearrangement joins TRBV4-2 to TRBJ2-2; tentative D call: TRBD1 (6 bases). Looked up from germline, CDR1 is LGHNA and CDR2 is YNFKEQ. This CDR3 comprises 16 residues. With 1 base removed from V and 4 bases from J, the gap between germline ends came to 13 bases. The CDR3 coding sequence is TGTGCCAGCAGCCAAGTTGTGGTAGGGGGCACCGGGGAGCTGTTTTTT. Its translation: CASSQVVVGGTGELFF.

The rearrangement uses TRBV27 and TRBJ1-2; D may be TRBD1 (5 bases). CDR1 and CDR2 (germline): MNHEY, SMNVEV (reference sequence). CDR3 length: 17 residues. V shed 5 bases and J shed 3 bases, with 22 bases lying between them. Here the CDR3 DNA reads TGTGCCAGCAGTCGTATCGCCAGGGTAGGATCTGACTATGGCTACACCTTC. Translating it yields CASSRIARVGSDYGYTF.

The V call is TRBV3-1, the J call TRBJ2-3; D is uncertain. Looked up from germline, CDR1 is LGHDT and CDR2 is YNNKEL (reference sequence). This CDR3 has 13 amino acids. V gave up 4 bases and J gave up 7 bases, with 12 bases separating them. This chain's CDR3 is CASSPGGKNTQYF. The CDR3 DNA follows: TGTGCCAGCAGCCCTGGCGGCAAGAATACGCAGTATTTT.

The chain is built from TRBV5-4 and TRBJ2-7; 7 nucleotides align to TRBD1. The germline V gene encodes CDR1 SGHNT and CDR2 YYREEE (reference sequence). V gave up 6 bases and J gave up 0 bases; unmatched junction bases: 6. The CDR3 totals 14 residues. The CDR3 protein is CASNRDRSSYEQYF. The CDR3, as DNA: TGTGCCAGCAACCGGGACAGAAGCTCCTACGAGCAGTACTTC.

This clonotype was counted only a few times. The CDR3 coding sequence is TGTGCCAGCAGTTTAGAAGGACTAGCATCAAACGAGCAGTACTTC. It translates to CASSLEGLASNEQYF. The V call is TRBV27, the J call TRBJ2-7, with 8 positions matching TRBD2. Germline lookup yields CDR1 MNHEY and CDR2 SMNVEV (reference sequence). CDR3 size: 15 residues. The junction had 8 bases not matched to a gene; V was cut back by 2 bases and J by 5 bases.

This sequence joins TRBV3-1 and TRBJ1-3; D remains ambiguous. CDR3 length: 13 residues. CDR1 is LGHDT and CDR2 is YNNKEL in the germline V gene (reference sequence). Trimming pared 1 base from V and 4 bases from J, leaving 5 bases between. CDR3 residues: CASSQARGNTIYF. The CDR3 region has the DNA TGTGCCAGCAGCCAAGCCCGCGGAAACACCATATATTTT.

This clonotype was recorded a few times. The chain uses TRBV7-2 and TRBJ2-2; TRBD2 matches 15 bases. CDR3 length: 17 amino acids. J was trimmed by 8 bases and V by 5 bases; bases with no gene match: 9. From germline, CDR1 is SGHTA and CDR2 FQGNSA. The CDR3 DNA reads as TGTGCCAGCAGCAGAGCCGGACTAGCGGGAGGGGTGGGGGAGCTGTTTTTT. This encodes CASSRAGLAGGVGELFF.

This chain uses TRBV4-3 with TRBJ2-1; TRBD2 might be the D (6 bases). Trimming removed 1 base from V and 7 bases from J, with 14 bases in between. CDR3 length: 15 residues. Germline assignment: CDR1 LGHNA and CDR2 YSLEER. CDR3 residues: CASSQVAGSINEQFF. CDR3 DNA: TGCGCCAGCAGCCAAGTTGCGGGGTCAATTAATGAGCAGTTCTTC.

The table lists this clonotype with many counts. This chain joins TRBV20-1 and TRBJ2-3; D uncertain. Germline loops: CDR1 DFQATT, CDR2 SNEGSKA (reference sequence). The V end lost 0 bases, the J end lost 6 bases, and 13 bases lay between the germline ends. CDR3 size: 14 residues. The CDR3 region has the DNA TGCAGTGCTAGAGATAGGATGCTCGGGGATACGCAGTATTTT. It yields the protein CSARDRMLGDTQYF.

This chain uses TRBV27 with TRBJ2-1; D remains unclear. From germline, CDR1 is MNHEY and CDR2 SMNVEV (reference sequence). The CDR3 is 15 residues long. The germline V and J ends were trimmed by 3 bases and 0 bases, with 9 bases remaining between them. The CDR3 reads CASSFYESSYNEQFF. In nucleotides, the CDR3 is TGTGCCAGCAGTTTTTACGAGAGCTCCTACAATGAGCAGTTCTTC.

The gene calls are TRBV29-1 and TRBJ2-7, with TRBD2 matching over 9 bases. The ends lost 6 bases at V and 7 bases at J; junction bases unmatched: 10. The CDR3 spans 13 residues. Germline V gives CDR1 SQVTM, CDR2 ANQGSEA. Here the CDR3 reads CSVAQGLASEQYF. In nucleotides, the CDR3 is TGCAGCGTGGCCCAGGGACTAGCATCTGAGCAGTACTTC.

The chain has TRBV28 and TRBJ2-2; no clear D. The CDR3 contains 19 residues. Germline loops: CDR1 MDHEN, CDR2 SYDVKM. V dropped 3 bases and J dropped 0 bases, with 20 bases sitting between them. CDR3: CASSFSSSGWVPNTGELFF. CDR3 bases: TGTGCCAGCAGTTTTTCCTCCTCGGGTTGGGTACCGAACACCGGGGAGCTGTTTTTT.

The chain couples TRBV4-3 to TRBJ2-7; the D call may be TRBD1 or TRBD2 (5 bases each). Trimming removed 4 bases from V and 1 base from J, with 17 bases in between. Germline values: CDR1 LGHNA, CDR2 YSLEER. This CDR3 region has 16 residues. The CDR3 coding sequence is TGCGCCAGCAGCCGGAGTATTCAGGGAGCATCCTACGAGCAGTACTTC. This gives the protein CASSRSIQGASYEQYF.

The chain employs TRBV4-1 and TRBJ1-5; D uncertain. This CDR3 spans 17 amino acids. Trimming removed 0 bases at V and 1 base at J, with 13 bases between. Germline V gene data show CDR1 as MGHRA and CDR2 as YSYEKL. The CDR3 loop is CASSQDLGVRSNQPQHF. The CDR3 DNA reads TGCGCCAGCAGCCAAGATCTCGGAGTCAGGAGCAATCAGCCCCAGCATTTT.

A few counts support this clonotype. The chain joins TRBV4-1 to TRBJ1-5; 10 nucleotides line up with TRBD1. The CDR3 is 16 residues long. The germline CDR1 and CDR2 sequences are MGHRA and YSYEKL. The junction had 6 bases not matched to a gene; V was cut back by 3 bases and J by 4 bases. The CDR3 DNA is TGCGCCAGCAGCCATTTTACGGGACAGGGGAATCAGCCCCAGCATTTT. Residues: CASSHFTGQGNQPQHF.

The J gene is TRBJ2-2, the V gene TRBV2, with unresolved D. The germline V and J ends were trimmed by 4 bases and 2 bases, with 11 bases remaining between them. The length of the CDR3 is 15 residues. The germline V gene encodes CDR1 SNHLY and CDR2 FYNNEI. The CDR3 DNA reads as TGTGCCAGCAGTGCTACTACCACTAACACCGGGGAGCTGTTTTTT. Its translation is CASSATTTNTGELFF.

The rearrangement joins TRBV4-2 to TRBJ1-4; D is unclear. V gave up 0 bases and J gave up 8 bases, with 10 bases separating them. CDR3 length equals 14 residues. In germline, CDR1 is LGHNA, CDR2 YNFKEQ. CDR3 protein: CASSQDWTGEKLFF. The CDR3 region has the DNA TGTGCCAGCAGCCAAGACTGGACGGGAGAAAAACTGTTTTTT.

This sequence joins TRBV7-3 and TRBJ2-3, with 9 bases that match TRBD2. Germline lookup yields CDR1 SGHTA and CDR2 FQGTGA. This CDR3 region has 15 residues. V was clipped by 4 bases and J by 5 bases; unmatched bases: 7. The CDR3: CASSSVAGAGDTQYF. CDR3 nucleotide sequence: TGTGCCAGCAGCTCTGTAGCGGGAGCGGGAGATACGCAGTATTTT.

This clonotype was recorded a few times. The gene calls are TRBV11-2 and TRBJ2-1, with 7 bases matching TRBD1. The CDR3 is 15 residues long. Trimming at V came to 5 bases and at J to 4 bases, leaving 8 bases not matched to a gene. The germline V gene encodes CDR1 SGHAT and CDR2 FQNNGV. CDR3 nucleotide sequence: TGTGCCAGCAGCCCACAGGGGAAGGGTTACAATGAGCAGTTCTTC. This codes for CASSPQGKGYNEQFF.

The V and J genes are TRBV2 and TRBJ1-6; the D gene is possibly TRBD1 (5 bases). V dropped 2 bases and J dropped 7 bases, with 12 bases sitting between them. This CDR3 is built from 15 residues. Germline V lookup: CDR1 SNHLY, CDR2 FYNNEI. CDR3 in amino acids: CASSELVWDNSPLHF. The CDR3 coding sequence is TGTGCCAGCAGTGAACTAGTGTGGGACAATTCACCCCTCCACTTT.

The gene calls are TRBV7-6 and TRBJ2-1, with TRBD2 identical over 12 bases. Germline-derived CDR1 and CDR2 are SGHVS and FNYEAQ. The CDR3 sequence is 15 residues long. Trimming cost V 6 bases and J 7 bases; bases outside gene matches: 7. This CDR3 is CASSSSGRAANEQFF. In nucleotides, the CDR3 is TGTGCCAGCAGTTCTAGCGGGAGGGCCGCAAATGAGCAGTTCTTC. The full variable domain, completed using reference TRBV7-6 and TRBJ2-1, is GAGVSQSPRYKVTKRGQDVALRCDPISGHVSLYWYRQALGQGPEFLTYFNYEAQQDKSGLPNDRFSAERPEGSISTLTIQRTEQRDSAMYRCASSSSGRAANEQFFGPGTRLTVL.

This chain connects TRBV7-3 to TRBJ2-3; maybe TRBD1 (7 bases). Germline CDR1 reads SGHTA; CDR2 reads FQGTGA. The V and J ends lost 0 bases and 4 bases respectively, with 14 bases between them. The CDR3 has 16 residues. CDR3 sequence (DNA): TGTGCCAGCAGCTTAACTCCCCAGGGGGGCGCAGATACGCAGTATTTT. Residues: CASSLTPQGGADTQYF.

The J gene is TRBJ2-2, the V gene TRBV7-2; D is unclear. The ends were cut back, 5 bases at V and 5 bases at J, with 12 bases in the middle. Germline V gene data show CDR1 as SGHTA and CDR2 as FQGNSA. The CDR3 loop spans 14 amino acids. The CDR3 here is CASSPMASTGELFF. Written as DNA, the CDR3 is TGTGCCAGCAGCCCCATGGCGAGTACCGGGGAGCTGTTTTTT.

This clonotype has at least ten counts. V is TRBV4-2 and J is TRBJ1-4; no firm D call. The CDR3 is 14 amino acids. The ends were cut back, 2 bases at V and 4 bases at J, with 8 bases in the middle. The germline V gene encodes CDR1 LGHNA and CDR2 YNFKEQ. CDR3 sequence: CASSQKEGNEKLFF. CDR3 DNA sequence: TGTGCCAGCAGCCAAAAGGAGGGTAATGAAAAACTGTTTTTT.

This clonotype has a handful of counts. This chain uses TRBV12-3 or TRBV12-4 with TRBJ1-5, with no clear D. This CDR3 region has 13 residues. Trimming took off 5 bases at V and 5 bases at J, with 10 bases between the two ends. The DNA for the CDR3 is TGTGCCAGCAGTCAGTCCCCTTATCAGCCCCAGCATTTT. Its protein is CASSQSPYQPQHF.